Listed below are T cell receptor beta chains from one sample, sequenced in a study of shared clonotypes between healthy human individuals. The protocol was immunoSEQ multiplex PCR, while the TCRdb copy is restricted to in-frame clones and leaves out a portion. The sample shows about 230,000 clones, 50% to 80% of them seen only once. Material: memory CD4+ T cells sorted from blood. The receptors here all came from a man aged 25 to 45 in good health. CDR3s include the opening cysteine and the closing phenylalanine or tryptophan. D genes are given only for firm matches.

TRBD1,TRBV19,TRBJ1-2,15,CASRPGQGENYGYTF
NA,TRBV6-5,TRBJ2-1,13,CASSVDSYNEQFF
TRBD2,TRBV6-5,TRBJ2-1,16,CASSYVGATSVDEQFF
NA,TRBV10-1,TRBJ2-2,15,CASSFGSANTGELFF
NA,TRBV18,TRBJ1-2,14,CASSPMGGEDGYTF
NA,TRBV4-2,TRBJ2-3,15,CASSQDPSVSDTQYF
TRBD1,TRBV19,TRBJ2-1,15,CASRGGQGTYNEQFF
NA,TRBV11-2,TRBJ2-2,17,CASSLAATTRNTGELFF
NA,TRBV2,TRBJ2-7,14,CASSVLDRTYEQYF
NA,TRBV7-2,TRBJ2-1,13,CASSSYRYNEQFF
TRBD1,TRBV5-1,TRBJ2-2,13,CASGQGNTGELFF
NA,TRBV28,TRBJ1-3,12,CASSYRGNTIYF
TRBD2,TRBV5-1,TRBJ2-1,17,CASSLGSTSGIYNEQFF
NA,TRBV29-1,TRBJ2-1,13,CSVGGDLYNEQFF
TRBD1,TRBV19,TRBJ1-1,15,CASSIGGGWGTEAFF
NA,TRBV19,TRBJ1-4,13,CASTAGASSKLFF
NA,TRBV7-9,TRBJ2-1,12,CASSPWGNEQFF
NA,TRBV6-1,TRBJ2-7,11,CASRSSYEQYF
NA,TRBV28,TRBJ2-5,16,CASGQAGKGGKETQYF
TRBD2,TRBV5-1,TRBJ2-3,15,CASRTSGSSTDTQYF
TRBD1,TRBV6-6,TRBJ2-5,14,CASSYDGQGQTQYF
NA,TRBV7-9,TRBJ2-1,15,CASSLGGPAVDEQFF
NA,TRBV5-5,TRBJ2-2,14,CASSLLTNTGELFF
NA,TRBV2,TRBJ2-3,11,CASSEVDTQYF
NA,TRBV28,TRBJ2-1,12,CASSIPGEEQFF
NA,TRBV10-3,TRBJ1-2,13,CAISDTTAYGYTF
NA,TRBV2,TRBJ2-7,13,CASSTRGFGEQYF
NA,TRBV7-9,TRBJ1-1,13,CASSRQVVAEAFF
TRBD1,TRBV6-5,TRBJ1-5,14,CASRGDRGHQPQHF
TRBD2,TRBV11-2,TRBJ2-3,17,CASSAQQGLAGADTQYF
NA,TRBV5-1,TRBJ2-7,15,CASSWDPYVLYEQYF
TRBD1,TRBV18,TRBJ1-2,13,CASSPGTDYGYTF
NA,TRBV6-6,TRBJ2-6,16,CASSYSPGSGANVLTF
NA,TRBV18,TRBJ2-5,15,CASSPPAGRGETQYF
NA,TRBV7-8,TRBJ1-2,14,CASSLALSGYGYTF
TRBD1,TRBV28,TRBJ1-1,15,CASTLQGALNTEAFF
TRBD2,TRBV30,TRBJ2-1,17,CAWSPGGTSANTNEQFF
NA,TRBV6-5,TRBJ1-4,15,CASRSNPATNEKLFF
NA,TRBV18,TRBJ1-4,14,CASSSVDTYEKLFF
TRBD2,TRBV5-6,TRBJ2-7,16,CASSLDGTRNTYEQYF
NA,TRBV6-5,TRBJ2-1,15,CASSYDARGPNEQFF
TRBD1,TRBV14,TRBJ2-2,14,CASSRDRGIGELFF
NA,TRBV7-8,TRBJ2-3,12,CASSLYTDTQYF
NA,TRBV9,TRBJ2-4,13,CASSVDRGDIQYF
NA,TRBV5-1,TRBJ1-2,12,CASSSESYGYTF